A single sample is the source of the 13 T cell receptor beta chains below, sequenced in a study of OX40 agonist ivuxolimab in advanced cancers. TCRdb's copy holds only in-frame clones and misses some; the assay was immunoSEQ multiplex PCR. The table has approximately 90,000 clones, 91% seen once; the top ten hold around 8.7%. The sample here was CD4+ or CD8+ T cells sorted from blood, taken in a trial of the OX40 agonist ivuxolimab. Receptors were obtained from an adult with an advanced solid tumor such as melanoma, head and neck, liver or kidney cancer.

The chain links TRBV5-3 to TRBJ2-2, with D maybe TRBD2 (5 bases). TRBV5-3 is annotated as an ORF whose role is uncertain. The CDR3 is 14 amino acids. Trimming pared 1 base from V and 3 bases from J, leaving 7 bases between. The CDR3 DNA follows: TGTGCCAGAAGCTTGAAGGAGGACACCGGGGAGCTGTTTTTT. It encodes CARSLKEDTGELFF.

The rearrangement links TRBV14 to TRBJ2-7, with a weak D call TRBD2 (7 bases). CDR1 and CDR2 (germline): SGHDN, FVKESK. V was cut by 1 base and J by 3 bases, with 28 bases left in between. The CDR3 consists of 20 residues. The chain's CDR3 is CASSQGAWGGRAFSNYEQYF. The CDR3 nucleotides are TGTGCCAGCAGCCAAGGGGCCTGGGGGGGCAGGGCTTTCTCGAACTACGAGCAGTACTTC.

The rearrangement links TRBV13 to TRBJ2-7; 10 bases line up with TRBD2. The CDR3 has 15 amino acids. V was pared by 5 bases and J by 5 bases, with 9 bases of the junction left unmatched. CDR1 PRHDT and CDR2 FYEKMQ come from the germline V gene (reference sequence). The CDR3 region has the DNA TGTGCCAGCAGCCTTTTGGGGACTAGCGTCAACGAGCAGTACTTC. Its translation is CASSLLGTSVNEQYF.

This chain joins TRBV7-6 and TRBJ2-1, with D unresolved. The germline V gene has CDR1 SGHVS and CDR2 FNYEAQ. Deletions cut 6 bases from V and 6 bases from J, with 9 bases between. This CDR3 spans 12 amino acids. The CDR3 region is CASRSSPNEQFF. The CDR3 nucleotides are TGTGCCAGCAGATCTAGTCCCAATGAGCAGTTCTTC.

The genes are TRBV19 and TRBJ1-5; TRBD1 matches 7 bases. The CDR3 loop spans 15 amino acids. Per germline, CDR1 LNHDA and CDR2 SQIVND (reference sequence). After removal of 3 bases from V and 4 bases from J, the junction contained 6 bases not matched to a gene. The CDR3 loop is CASSMKRDSNQPQHF. The CDR3 DNA sequence: TGTGCCAGTAGTATGAAAAGGGACAGTAATCAGCCCCAGCATTTT.

V is TRBV11-3 and J is TRBJ2-2; tentative D call: TRBD2 (6 bases). This CDR3 comprises 16 residues. V was shortened by 2 bases and J by 5 bases, with 15 bases between the two germline ends. Per germline, CDR1 SGHNT and CDR2 YENEEA. In DNA form, the CDR3 reads TGTGCCAGCAGCTTAACGGTGGGAGGCGGTACCGGGGAGCTGTTTTTT. It yields the protein CASSLTVGGGTGELFF.

The chain carries TRBV19 and TRBJ2-5; 7 nucleotides agree with TRBD2. Germline assignment: CDR1 LNHDA and CDR2 SQIVND (reference sequence). CDR3 length equals 17 residues. The V segment lost 1 base and the J segment 3 bases; nucleotides outside the gene matches: 11. The CDR3 nucleotides are TGTGCCAGTAGTATAGTAGTCGAGGCTAGCGGCGAAGAGACCCAGTACTTC. This translates into CASSIVVEASGEETQYF.

The V call is TRBV13, the J call TRBJ1-5, with 9 bases fitting TRBD1. CDR1 is PRHDT, CDR2 FYEKMQ, per germline (reference sequence). V gave up 0 bases and J gave up 4 bases; unmatched junction bases: 1. The CDR3 length is 15 residues. The DNA for the CDR3 is TGTGCCAGCAGCTTAGGCGGGACAGGGAATCAGCCCCAGCATTTT. Encoded protein: CASSLGGTGNQPQHF.

The rearrangement joins TRBV28 to TRBJ1-1; no reliable D call. Trimming stripped 3 bases from V and 4 bases from J, with 6 bases between. CDR3 length: 12 residues. Looked up from germline, CDR1 is MDHEN and CDR2 is SYDVKM. The CDR3 DNA reads TGTGCCAGCAGTTTGTTAACCACTGAAGCTTTCTTT. It specifies CASSLLTTEAFF. Filled out from reference TRBV28 and TRBJ1-1, the complete variable domain reads DVKVTQSSRYLVKRTGEKVFLECVQDMDHENMFWYRQDPGLGLRLIYFSYDVKMKEKGDIPEGYSVSREKKERFSLILESASTNQTSMYLCASSLLTTEAFFGQGTRLTVV.

This clone was picked up one time. This chain joins TRBV28 and TRBJ1-4; 7 bases agree with TRBD1. Germline-derived CDR1 and CDR2 are MDHEN and SYDVKM. The CDR3 spans 14 residues. V shed 4 bases, J shed 5 bases, and the junction held 4 bases outside the gene matches. CDR3 in amino acids: CASSSTGLNEKLFF. The DNA of the CDR3 is TGTGCCAGCAGTTCGACAGGGTTAAATGAAAAACTGTTTTTT.

V is TRBV5-1 and J is TRBJ2-5, with D perhaps matching TRBD2 (5 bases). Germline V CDR1 and CDR2: SGHRS, YFSETQ. This CDR3 is built from 13 residues. V dropped 4 bases and J dropped 5 bases, with 12 bases sitting between them. The CDR3 DNA reads as TGCGCCAGCAGCCCTCTAGCTGGGGAGACCCAGTACTTC. Encoded protein: CASSPLAGETQYF.

The rearrangement joins TRBV6-6 to TRBJ1-3, with D possibly being TRBD1 (6 bases). Trimming removed 1 base at V and 0 bases at J, with 10 bases between. The germline V gene encodes CDR1 MNHNY and CDR2 SVGAGI (reference sequence). The CDR3 sequence is 16 residues long. The CDR3 loop is CASSYLGRGSGNTIYF. The CDR3 region has the DNA TGTGCCAGCAGTTACTTGGGCAGGGGCTCTGGAAACACCATATATTTT.

This clone was observed a single time. CDR3 nucleotides: TGTGCCAGCAGCCCGGAACTAGCGACCCAAGAGACCCAGTACTTC. Translated: CASSPELATQETQYF. V gene TRBV11-2 combines with J gene TRBJ2-5, with 7 bases aligning to TRBD2. CDR1 is SGHAT, CDR2 FQNNGV, per germline. The ends lost 5 bases at V and 1 base at J; junction bases unmatched: 7. The length of the CDR3 is 15 residues.